This T cell receptor (beta chain) is drawn from a study of PD-1 blockade in classical Hodgkin lymphoma. Assay used: immunoSEQ multiplex PCR; TCRdb lists only in-frame clones, some missing. The sample contains 20,000 to 25,000 clones, 60% to 75% of which appear only once. Time point reported: cycle 4 day 1 (C4D1), after 6 weeks of nivolumab. Each and every patient relapsed after autologous stem cell transplantation, and patients got differing brentuximab vedotin exposure. J was trimmed by 0 bases and V by 6 bases; bases with no gene match: 6. The CDR3 runs to 16 residues. Germline values: CDR1 SNHLY, CDR2 FYNNEI.

This specimen consisted of peripheral blood mononuclear cells (PBMCs), obtained before the fourth cycle of nivolumab. The TCR was taken from a human donor with classical Hodgkin lymphoma. The V gene is TRBV2, the J gene TRBJ2-7, with 12 bases matching TRBD2. The CDR3 here is CASSYRTSGDSYEQYF. The DNA of the CDR3 is TGTGCCAGCAGCTACCGGACTAGCGGGGACTCCTACGAGCAGTACTTC.